This T cell receptor beta chain came from a study of shared clonotypes between healthy human individuals. Clones were read by immunoSEQ multiplex PCR, and TCRdb kept only the in-frame ones, dropping some. The sample has more than 1.2 million clones; 98% are singletons. V lost 4 bases and J lost 4, with 15 bases in between. Germline V gene sequence: CDR1 SGHRS, CDR2 YFSETQ. This CDR3 has 14 amino acids. This clone was picked up one time. Source material: naive CD4+ T cells sorted from blood. Noted subset: CD45RA+ positively selected. This receptor was taken from a man aged 25-45 years in good health. The chain links TRBV5-1 to TRBJ2-7; possibly TRBD1 for D (6 bases). CDR3 sequence: CASSAGDSGYEQYF. As DNA, the CDR3 is TGCGCCAGCAGCGCAGGGGATTCCGGATACGAGCAGTACTTC.